The 5 T cell receptor beta chains below all came from one sample that was sequenced in a study of blood T cells in healthy people across ages. A second roughly 6 to 12 cycle PCR used barcoded and J-beta primers. TCRdb used MiXCR to reprocess the 5' RACE reads, holding one entry per CDR3 protein. The table shows 1.5 million to 2 million distinct CDR3 sequences, with roughly two fifths occurring only once. Material for sequencing was blood. The receptors come from a human donor in good health.

This sequence joins TRBV4-2 and TRBJ1-2; D is ambiguous. Germline assignment: CDR1 LGHNA and CDR2 YNFKEQ. V lost 0 bases and J 4 bases, leaving 12 bases between the germline ends. The CDR3 has 15 amino acids. The DNA for the CDR3 is TGTGCCAGCAGCCAAGATCCGTTGGGCACCTATGGCTACACCTTC. It encodes CASSQDPLGTYGYTF.

The chain carries TRBV28 and TRBJ1-1, with 10 bases identical to TRBD1. The germline gives CDR1 MDHEN, CDR2 SYDVKM. The V gene end was trimmed by 5 bases and the J gene end by 12 bases; junction bases not matched to a gene: 9. The CDR3 is 13 amino acids. This CDR3 is CASSQIPGQGTFF. The CDR3 DNA follows: TGTGCCAGCAGTCAAATCCCGGGACAGGGGACTTTCTTT.

The chain joins TRBV2 to TRBJ2-7, with a tentative D call TRBD2 (5 bases). V dropped 7 bases and J dropped 6 bases, with 10 bases sitting between them. CDR1 and CDR2 (germline): SNHLY, FYNNEI. CDR3 length: 11 residues. The DNA for the CDR3 is TGTGCCAGCACCCGGGGATCCGAGCAGTACTTC. It specifies CASTRGSEQYF.

This chain links TRBV12-3 or TRBV12-4 with TRBJ2-1, with D tentatively TRBD2 (5 bases). This CDR3 spans 14 amino acids. Trimming pared 2 bases from V and 6 bases from J, leaving 11 bases between. CDR3 sequence: CASSLFGDINEQFF. CDR3 nucleotides: TGTGCCAGCAGTTTATTCGGGGATATCAATGAGCAGTTCTTC.

The table lists this clonotype with a few counts. The chain joins TRBV4-2 to TRBJ2-1; 9 bases fit TRBD1. Looked up from germline, CDR1 is LGHNA and CDR2 is YNFKEQ. V was pared by 3 bases and J by 5 bases, with 8 bases of the junction left unmatched. The CDR3 is 16 amino acids. The CDR3 DNA reads as TGTGCCAGCAGCCACGGGGGGTGGACAGGGGACAATGAGCAGTTCTTC. Encoded protein: CASSHGGWTGDNEQFF.